This TCR beta chain was profiled in a study of cytomegalovirus exposure and HLA in healthy donors. It was with 60 Vbeta and 13 Jbeta primers that the PCR ran. TCRdb's copy holds only in-frame clones and misses some; the assay was immunoSEQ multiplex PCR. The sample yields approximately 140,000 clones, around 72% seen once. Germline CDR1 reads KGHSH; CDR2 reads LQKENI. The CDR3 runs to 12 residues. Trimming took off 3 bases at V and 9 bases at J, with 12 bases between the two ends. The material sequenced was PBMCs. The chain carries TRBV18 and TRBJ2-7; a possible D gene is TRBD2 (5 bases). This receptor was taken from a woman between 18 and 30 years old in good health and CMV-seronegative. Here the CDR3 reads CASSPRAGGQYF. CDR3 in DNA: TGTGCCAGCTCACCTCGGGCGGGCGGGCAGTACTTC.